This T cell receptor beta chain was captured in a study of blood T cells in healthy people across ages. Findings of the study overall: No one knew whether donors had CMV, which possibly confounded expanded clonotype changes.

This clonotype showed up just a few times. Its specificity is unknown. Together with a sample-barcoded 5' primer, a J-beta primer mix was included in a second PCR lasting about 7 to 11 cycles. One entry per CDR3 protein, called by TCRdb with MiXCR from the 5' RACE reads. There are around 1,700,000 distinct CDR3 sequences in the sample; under 30% occur only once, and roughly 8% lies in the top ten. Aged about 6 to 95, donors were systemically healthy Caucasians from Russia. Trimming removed 6 bases at V and 2 bases at J, with 14 bases between. This CDR3 region has 14 residues. This clonotype was obtained from a woman aged 25 to 39 in good health. Sequencing used blood. The rearrangement joins TRBV12-3 or TRBV12-4 to TRBJ2-7; D tentatively reads TRBD1 or TRBD2 (5 bases each). The CDR3, as DNA: TGTGCCAGCAGCCACCTTGGGGGAACCTACGAGCAGTACTTC. The encoded protein is CASSHLGGTYEQYF.